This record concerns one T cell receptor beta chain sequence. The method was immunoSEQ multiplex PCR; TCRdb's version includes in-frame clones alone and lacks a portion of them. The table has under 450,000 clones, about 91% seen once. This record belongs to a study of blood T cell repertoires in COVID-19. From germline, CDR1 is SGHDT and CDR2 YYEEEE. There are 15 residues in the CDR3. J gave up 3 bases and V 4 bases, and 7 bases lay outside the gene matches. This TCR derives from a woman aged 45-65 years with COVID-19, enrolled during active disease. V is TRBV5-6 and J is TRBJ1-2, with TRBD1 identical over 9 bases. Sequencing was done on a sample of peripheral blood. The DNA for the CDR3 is TGTGCCAGCAGCCGGGGGACAGGGCAGTACTATGGCTACACCTTC. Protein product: CASSRGTGQYYGYTF. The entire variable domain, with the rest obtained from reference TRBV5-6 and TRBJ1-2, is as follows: DAGVTQSPTHLIKTRGQQVTLRCSPKSGHDTVSWYQQALGQGPQFIFQYYEEEERQRGNFPDRFSGHQFPNYSSELNVNALLLGDSALYLCASSRGTGQYYGYTFGSGTRLTVV.